This is a list of T cell receptor beta chains from one sample in a study of blood T cell repertoires in COVID-19. The protocol was immunoSEQ multiplex PCR, while the TCRdb copy is restricted to in-frame clones and leaves out a portion. The sample records more than 250,000 clones, 86% being singletons. Sequenced sample: PBMCs or T cells enriched from blood (not recorded which). The receptors shown here come from a woman under 30 who had recovered from COVID-19. Both conserved end residues are part of each CDR3. D genes are given only for firm matches. Only some rows state a clone size, as once, few, many or a class for expanded clones.

V gene: TRBV6-2/TRBV6-3
J gene: TRBJ1-2
clone size: -
D gene: -
CDR3 DNA: TGTGCCAGCAGTTACAGGGGAAGGACCGCTTCTTATGGCTACACCTTC
CDR3 protein: CASSYRGRTASYGYTF

V gene: TRBV3-1/TRBV3-2
J gene: TRBJ2-1
clone size: -
D gene: TRBD2
CDR3 DNA: TGTGCCAGCAGCCAAGTAGCGGGGGGGAATGAGCAGTTCTTC
CDR3 protein: CASSQVAGGNEQFF

V gene: TRBV30
J gene: TRBJ1-5
clone size: -
D gene: -
CDR3 DNA: TGTGCCTGGGTCCCCAGGGGTCGCGGTCAGCCCCAGCATTTT
CDR3 protein: CAWVPRGRGQPQHF

V gene: TRBV6-1
J gene: TRBJ1-5
clone size: -
D gene: TRBD1
CDR3 DNA: TGTGCCAGCAGTGAAGGAGGGGGCGGCCAGCCCCAGCATTTT
CDR3 protein: CASSEGGGGQPQHF

V gene: TRBV4-1
J gene: TRBJ1-1
clone size: -
D gene: TRBD1
CDR3 DNA: TGCGCCAGCAGCCGAGAGGACAGGGAGGTTACTGAAGCTTTCTTT
CDR3 protein: CASSREDREVTEAFF

V gene: TRBV19
J gene: TRBJ2-1
clone size: once
D gene: TRBD2
CDR3 DNA: TGTGCCAGTAGTATTGCTCTAGCGGGTCTCAATGAGCAGTTCTTC
CDR3 protein: CASSIALAGLNEQFF

V gene: TRBV5-1
J gene: TRBJ2-1
clone size: -
D gene: -
CDR3 DNA: TGCGCCAGCAGCTTGGACGGGGGGCCCGGCTATGAGCAGTTCTTC
CDR3 protein: CASSLDGGPGYEQFF

V gene: TRBV5-6
J gene: TRBJ2-7
clone size: once
D gene: TRBD2
CDR3 DNA: TGTGCCAGCAGCTTTTATGGACTAGCGGAAAGCTCCTACGAGCAGTACTTC
CDR3 protein: CASSFYGLAESSYEQYF

V gene: TRBV6-5
J gene: TRBJ1-5
clone size: -
D gene: TRBD1
CDR3 DNA: TGTGCCAGCGCGTACCAACAGGGGGAGGGGCCCCAGCATTTT
CDR3 protein: CASAYQQGEGPQHF

V gene: TRBV25-1
J gene: TRBJ1-5
clone size: -
D gene: TRBD1
CDR3 DNA: TGTGCCAGCAGTGAATCCGCCGACAGGGACAATCAGCCCCAGCATTTT
CDR3 protein: CASSESADRDNQPQHF

V gene: TRBV15
J gene: TRBJ2-7
clone size: -
D gene: TRBD2
CDR3 DNA: TGTGCCACCAGCAGAGACCCAGGGACTAAGTTCACCTACGAGCAGTACTTC
CDR3 protein: CATSRDPGTKFTYEQYF

V gene: TRBV20-1
J gene: TRBJ2-7
clone size: -
D gene: -
CDR3 DNA: TGCAGTGCTAGTACAGGCTGGGAGCAGTACTTC
CDR3 protein: CSASTGWEQYF

V gene: TRBV13
J gene: TRBJ2-1
clone size: once
D gene: -
CDR3 DNA: TGTGCCAGCAGCCTCGTCCGGCAGGGTTTTGAGCAGTTCTTC
CDR3 protein: CASSLVRQGFEQFF

V gene: TRBV4-3
J gene: TRBJ1-4
clone size: few
D gene: -
CDR3 DNA: TGCGCCAGCAGCCAAGATGTTGGGGGGACTAATGAAAAACTGTTTTTT
CDR3 protein: CASSQDVGGTNEKLFF

V gene: TRBV9
J gene: TRBJ2-7
clone size: once
D gene: TRBD2
CDR3 DNA: TGTGCCAGCAGCGTAGTCCCCCTAGCGGGAAAAGTCTACGAGCAGTACTTC
CDR3 protein: CASSVVPLAGKVYEQYF

V gene: TRBV3-1/TRBV3-2
J gene: TRBJ2-7
clone size: -
D gene: TRBD2
CDR3 DNA: TGTGCCAGCAGCCAAGGGACTAGCGGTCAGTACTTC
CDR3 protein: CASSQGTSGQYF

V gene: TRBV4-3
J gene: TRBJ2-1
clone size: -
D gene: -
CDR3 DNA: TGCGCCAGCAGTCAAGGACTGACCTCCTACAATGAGCAGTTCTTC
CDR3 protein: CASSQGLTSYNEQFF

V gene: TRBV5-6
J gene: TRBJ2-3
clone size: -
D gene: TRBD2
CDR3 DNA: TGTGCCAGCAGCTTGGGTACCGGGGCGGGAGGGGGCACAGATACGCAGTATTTT
CDR3 protein: CASSLGTGAGGGTDTQYF

V gene: TRBV27
J gene: TRBJ1-1
clone size: -
D gene: TRBD1
CDR3 DNA: TGTGCCAGCACCCCCCGACAGGGGTTCGGTGGCACTGAAGCTTTCTTT
CDR3 protein: CASTPRQGFGGTEAFF

V gene: TRBV28
J gene: TRBJ1-2
clone size: -
D gene: -
CDR3 DNA: TGTGCCAGCAGTTCAAGAGATGGCTACACCTTC
CDR3 protein: CASSSRDGYTF

V gene: TRBV7-8
J gene: TRBJ2-5
clone size: once
D gene: -
CDR3 DNA: TGTGCCAGCAGCTTACTGTCAGGGCCTCGGGAGACCCAGTACTTC
CDR3 protein: CASSLLSGPRETQYF

V gene: TRBV9
J gene: TRBJ2-7
clone size: -
D gene: TRBD2
CDR3 DNA: TGTGCCAGCAGCTTACTAGCGGGAGTGGGAGAGCAGTACTTC
CDR3 protein: CASSLLAGVGEQYF

V gene: TRBV28
J gene: TRBJ1-2
clone size: -
D gene: -
CDR3 DNA: TGTGCCAGCAGTGATCGGGGGAACTATGGCTACACCTTC
CDR3 protein: CASSDRGNYGYTF

V gene: TRBV15
J gene: TRBJ2-2
clone size: -
D gene: TRBD1
CDR3 DNA: TGTGCCACCACCAGGGACAGGGAGATTACCGGGGAGCTGTTTTTT
CDR3 protein: CATTRDREITGELFF

V gene: TRBV14
J gene: TRBJ2-7
clone size: -
D gene: -
CDR3 DNA: TGTGCCAGCAGCCAAGATAGTCGGGCAGGGATCAGCTCCTACGAGCAGTACTTC
CDR3 protein: CASSQDSRAGISSYEQYF

V gene: TRBV11-2
J gene: TRBJ2-1
clone size: -
D gene: TRBD2
CDR3 DNA: TGTGCCAGCAGCTTAGTTGGGCTAGCGGAGAGTATCTACAATGAGCAGTTCTTC
CDR3 protein: CASSLVGLAESIYNEQFF

V gene: TRBV20-1
J gene: TRBJ1-2
clone size: -
D gene: -
CDR3 DNA: TGCAGTGCCGGACAGATCTATGGCTACACCTTC
CDR3 protein: CSAGQIYGYTF

V gene: TRBV27
J gene: TRBJ2-3
clone size: -
D gene: -
CDR3 DNA: TGTGCCAGCAGCCGGTCGGGGAACACAGATACGCAGTATTTT
CDR3 protein: CASSRSGNTDTQYF

V gene: TRBV11-3
J gene: TRBJ2-2
clone size: -
D gene: -
CDR3 DNA: TGTGCCAGCAGCCGGGGGAACACCGGGGAGCTGTTTTTT
CDR3 protein: CASSRGNTGELFF

V gene: TRBV5-6
J gene: TRBJ1-1
clone size: -
D gene: -
CDR3 DNA: TGTGCCAGCAGCTTGTACTCGGTGCCTCCGCTGAACACTGAAGCTTTCTTT
CDR3 protein: CASSLYSVPPLNTEAFF

V gene: TRBV19
J gene: TRBJ1-2
clone size: -
D gene: -
CDR3 DNA: TGTGCCAGTAGTATAGCAGGGATTAAAGCTAACTATGGCTACACCTTC
CDR3 protein: CASSIAGIKANYGYTF